This T cell receptor (beta chain) is drawn from a study of T-cell reconstitution after alpha-beta-depleted transplantation in children. CDR3 length equals 15 residues. The ends lost 3 bases at V and 7 bases at J; junction bases unmatched: 6. The TCRbeta library was prepared with unique molecular identifiers. TCRdb re-called the PCR reads through MiXCR, storing one row per CDR3 protein. The sample lists roughly 500,000 distinct CDR3 sequences, around 16% seen once, with 3.3% in the top ten. Source: PBMCs from the stem cell graft donor, taken from the stem cell graft. This receptor was taken from a human donor who donated a stem cell graft to a child with acute lymphoblastic leukemia. V usage is TRBV12-3 or TRBV12-4 and J usage is TRBJ1-6; TRBD1 matches 7 bases. DNA for the CDR3: TGTGCCAGCAGTTTTACCGGACAGGCAAATTCACCCCTCCACTTT. Translated: CASSFTGQANSPLHF.